A selection of T cell receptor beta chains follows, all from one sample in a study of cytomegalovirus exposure and HLA in healthy donors. The protocol was immunoSEQ multiplex PCR, while the TCRdb copy is restricted to in-frame clones and leaves out a portion. The table lists more than 150,000 clones, around 82% of them singletons. Material for sequencing was PBMCs. The receptors shown here come from a woman aged 25-40 years in good health and CMV-seropositive. CDR3s include the opening cysteine and the closing phenylalanine or tryptophan. The order of the fields is V gene, D gene, clone size, J gene, CDR3 DNA, CDR3 protein. A D gene is named only where the DNA matches it firmly. The size of a clone is reported for some rows only, either as once, few or many, or as a class for expanded clones.

v_call: TRBV4-3
d_call: TRBD2
clone_size: once
j_call: TRBJ2-2
cdr3_nt: TGCGCCAGCAGCCAACCGGTAGCGGGGGCCGACACCGGGGAGCTGTTTTTT
cdr3_aa: CASSQPVAGADTGELFF

v_call: TRBV4-2
d_call: -
clone_size: few
j_call: TRBJ2-1
cdr3_nt: TGTGCCAGCAGCCAAGATACCAGCGGCGGTTACAATGAGCAGTTCTTC
cdr3_aa: CASSQDTSGGYNEQFF

v_call: TRBV7-2
d_call: -
clone_size: -
j_call: TRBJ1-2
cdr3_nt: TGTGCCAGCAGCTTAGAGGGCCAGGGGAGCTATGGCTACACCTTC
cdr3_aa: CASSLEGQGSYGYTF

v_call: TRBV7-8
d_call: -
clone_size: -
j_call: TRBJ2-5
cdr3_nt: TGTGCCAGCAGCCTAGGTGGGCTTCAAGAGACCCAGTACTTC
cdr3_aa: CASSLGGLQETQYF

v_call: TRBV10-3
d_call: TRBD1
clone_size: -
j_call: TRBJ1-6
cdr3_nt: TGTGCCATCAGGGCGACAGGGTCGGTAGGGATCAATAATTCACCCCTCCACTTT
cdr3_aa: CAIRATGSVGINNSPLHF

v_call: TRBV4-3
d_call: -
clone_size: -
j_call: TRBJ1-6
cdr3_nt: TGCGCCAGCAGCCCGGGAAGTACACCCCTCCACTTT
cdr3_aa: CASSPGSTPLHF

v_call: TRBV5-3
d_call: -
clone_size: -
j_call: TRBJ1-2
cdr3_nt: TGTGCCAGAAGCCGGACACCCGGGTATGGCTACACCTTC
cdr3_aa: CARSRTPGYGYTF

v_call: TRBV12-5
d_call: -
clone_size: few
j_call: TRBJ1-3
cdr3_nt: TGTGCTATACTCCACTCTGGAAACACCATATATTTT
cdr3_aa: CAILHSGNTIYF

v_call: TRBV5-1
d_call: -
clone_size: -
j_call: TRBJ2-7
cdr3_nt: TGCGCCAGCAGCTTGGGATTTCCCGGGGGCTACGAGCAGTACTTC
cdr3_aa: CASSLGFPGGYEQYF

v_call: TRBV14
d_call: -
clone_size: -
j_call: TRBJ2-5
cdr3_nt: TGTGCCAGCAGCCTGCTGTTGGGGGGGCCGGCGGAGACCCAGTACTTC
cdr3_aa: CASSLLLGGPAETQYF